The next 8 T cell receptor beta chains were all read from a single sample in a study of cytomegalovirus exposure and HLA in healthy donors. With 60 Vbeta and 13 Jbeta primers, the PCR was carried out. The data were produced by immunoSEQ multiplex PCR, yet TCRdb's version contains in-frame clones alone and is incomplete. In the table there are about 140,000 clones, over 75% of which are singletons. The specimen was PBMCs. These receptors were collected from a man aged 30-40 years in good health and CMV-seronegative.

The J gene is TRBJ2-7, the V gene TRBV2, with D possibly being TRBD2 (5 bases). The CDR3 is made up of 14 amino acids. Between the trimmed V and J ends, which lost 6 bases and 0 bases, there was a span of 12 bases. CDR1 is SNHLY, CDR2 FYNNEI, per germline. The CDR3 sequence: CASSPGSFSYEQYF. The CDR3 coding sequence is TGTGCCAGCAGCCCGGGGTCCTTCTCCTACGAGCAGTACTTC.

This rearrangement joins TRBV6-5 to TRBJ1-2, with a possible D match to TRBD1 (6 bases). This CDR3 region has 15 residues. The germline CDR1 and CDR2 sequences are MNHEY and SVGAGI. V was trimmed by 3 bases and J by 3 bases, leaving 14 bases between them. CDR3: CASSYGLAGDYGYTF. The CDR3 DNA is TGTGCCAGCAGTTATGGTTTGGCAGGGGACTATGGCTACACCTTC.

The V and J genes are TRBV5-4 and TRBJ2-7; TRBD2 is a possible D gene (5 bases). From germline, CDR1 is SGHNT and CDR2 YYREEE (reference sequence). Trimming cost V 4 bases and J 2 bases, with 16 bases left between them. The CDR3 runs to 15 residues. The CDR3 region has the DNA TGTGCCAGCAGCCCATCGGGAAGGAGAGCCTACGAGCAGTACTTC. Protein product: CASSPSGRRAYEQYF.

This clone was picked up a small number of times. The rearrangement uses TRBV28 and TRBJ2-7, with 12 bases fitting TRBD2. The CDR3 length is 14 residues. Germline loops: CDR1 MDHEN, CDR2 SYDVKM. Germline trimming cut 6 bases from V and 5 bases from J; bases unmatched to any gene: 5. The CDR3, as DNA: TGTGCCAGCAGACAACTAGCGGGAGGCAACGAGCAGTACTTC. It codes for CASRQLAGGNEQYF.

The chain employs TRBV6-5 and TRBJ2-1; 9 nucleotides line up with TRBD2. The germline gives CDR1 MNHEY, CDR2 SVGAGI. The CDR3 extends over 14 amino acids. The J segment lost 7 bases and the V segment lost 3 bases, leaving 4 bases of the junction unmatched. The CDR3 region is CASSYLAGANEQFF. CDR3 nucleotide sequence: TGTGCCAGCAGTTATTTAGCGGGAGCTAATGAGCAGTTCTTC.

The CDR3 protein is CASSRDRDNEQFF. Here the CDR3 DNA reads TGTGCCAGCAGCCGTGATAGAGACAATGAGCAGTTCTTC. The gene calls are TRBV5-4 and TRBJ2-1; D uncertain. Trimming pared 4 bases from V and 5 bases from J, leaving 10 bases between. The CDR3 is 13 residues long. The germline gives CDR1 SGHNT, CDR2 YYREEE (reference sequence).

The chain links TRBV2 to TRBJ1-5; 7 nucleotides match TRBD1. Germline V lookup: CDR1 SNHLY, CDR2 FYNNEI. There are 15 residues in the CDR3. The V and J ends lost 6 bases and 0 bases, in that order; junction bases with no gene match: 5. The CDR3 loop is CASSGQAPSNQPQHF. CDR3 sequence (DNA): TGTGCCAGCAGCGGACAGGCTCCTAGCAATCAGCCCCAGCATTTT.

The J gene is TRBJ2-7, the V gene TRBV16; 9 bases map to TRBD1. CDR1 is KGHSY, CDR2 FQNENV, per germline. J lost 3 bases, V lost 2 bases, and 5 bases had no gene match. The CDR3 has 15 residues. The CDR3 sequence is CASSQKGQGLYEQYF. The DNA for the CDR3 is TGTGCCAGCAGCCAAAAGGGACAGGGCCTCTACGAGCAGTACTTC.